The 13 T cell receptor beta chains presented below share a single source sample, sequenced in a study of neurological immune-mediated disorders. Using its own MiXCR run on the 5' RACE reads, TCRdb lists one record per CDR3 protein. The sample records roughly 120,000 distinct CDR3 sequences, about 3.2% being singletons. The sequenced sample consisted of PBMCs. These receptors came from a woman aged 25 to 45 with multiple sclerosis.

With respect to this clonotype: One end of the junction is discordant with germline, which a read error may explain. The chain recombines TRBV3-1 with TRBJ1-6; no clear D. CDR3 length equals 16 residues. Germline CDR1 is LGHDT and CDR2 is YNNKEL (reference sequence). The CDR3 DNA sequence: TGTGCCAGCAGCCCGTCCGAATCGGCCTATAATTCAACCCTCAACTTT. The encoded protein is CASSPSESAYNSTLNF.

This clonotype was counted ten times or more. This chain uses TRBV9 with TRBJ2-2; D possibly matches TRBD1 or TRBD2 (5 bases each). The germline CDR1 and CDR2 sequences are SGDLS and YYNGEE. This CDR3 has 15 amino acids. Deletions cut 0 bases from V and 5 bases from J, with 11 bases between. The CDR3 sequence is CASSVVRDATGELFF. The CDR3 bases are TGTGCCAGCAGCGTAGTTCGGGACGCTACCGGGGAGCTGTTTTTT.

This clonotype showed up many times. The V gene is TRBV6-5, the J gene TRBJ2-4; 8 bases fit TRBD2. The CDR3 length is 13 residues. Germline V lookup: CDR1 MNHEY, CDR2 SVGAGI. The J segment lost 9 bases and the V segment lost 5 bases, leaving 6 bases of the junction unmatched. The chain's CDR3 is CASSKGREVIQYF. Here the CDR3 DNA reads TGTGCCAGCAGTAAGGGGCGGGAGGTCATTCAGTACTTC.

This clonotype came up many times. This sequence joins TRBV5-1 and TRBJ1-1; D might be TRBD1 (5 bases). Germline V gene lookup returns CDR1 SGHRS and CDR2 YFSETQ. The length of the CDR3 is 13 residues. V was cut by 4 bases and J by 6 bases, with 13 bases left in between. This CDR3 is CASSRKEQAEAFF. CDR3 nucleotides: TGCGCCAGCAGCCGAAAAGAACAGGCTGAAGCTTTCTTT.

This clonotype was counted many times. The gene calls are TRBV6-5 and TRBJ2-5; D unresolved. This CDR3 has 11 amino acids. Germline-derived CDR1 and CDR2 are MNHEY and SVGAGI. V lost 2 bases and J lost 5, with 3 bases in between. DNA of the CDR3: TGTGCCAGCAGTTACGGTGAGACCCAGTACTTC. Encoded protein: CASSYGETQYF.

This clonotype has at least ten counts. The genes are TRBV7-9 and TRBJ2-1; D not certain. From germline, CDR1 is SEHNR and CDR2 FQNEAQ (reference sequence). This CDR3 has 13 amino acids. The V gene lost 3 bases and the J gene lost 3 bases, with 6 bases spanning the gap. For the CDR3, the DNA is TGTGCCAGCAGCTTTAGGTTCTACAATGAGCAGTTCTTC. Amino acids: CASSFRFYNEQFF.

This clonotype was recorded at least ten times. The V call is TRBV5-1, the J call TRBJ2-3; a weak D match, TRBD2 (6 bases). CDR1 SGHRS and CDR2 YFSETQ come from the germline V gene. The germline V and J ends were trimmed by 1 base and 2 bases, with 8 bases remaining between them. The CDR3 is 14 amino acids. CDR3 amino acids: CASSLQRVTDTQYF. The CDR3, as DNA: TGCGCCAGCAGCTTGCAGCGGGTCACAGATACGCAGTATTTT.

This clonotype was seen only a few times. This rearrangement joins TRBV27 to TRBJ1-1, with D unresolved. The germline V gene has CDR1 MNHEY and CDR2 SMNVEV (reference sequence). The V gene lost 0 bases and the J gene lost 4 bases, with 12 bases spanning the gap. The CDR3 extends over 15 amino acids. CDR3 nucleotide sequence: TGTGCCAGCAGTTTATCGCCTAGTATCGGCACTGAAGCTTTCTTT. This translates into CASSLSPSIGTEAFF.

There are many counts of this clonotype. The V gene is TRBV9, the J gene TRBJ1-2; no firm D call. This CDR3 is 14 amino acids long. The ends were cut back, 0 bases at V and 4 bases at J, with 10 bases in the middle. Germline V gives CDR1 SGDLS, CDR2 YYNGEE. In DNA form, the CDR3 reads TGTGCCAGCAGCGTAGACCCAGTAGGCTATGGCTACACCTTC. Protein sequence: CASSVDPVGYGYTF.

This clonotype came up many times. This sequence joins TRBV20-1 and TRBJ2-6; D is possibly TRBD2 (6 bases). V was pared by 5 bases and J by 2 bases, with 13 bases between. This CDR3 is 15 amino acids long. The germline V gene has CDR1 DFQATT and CDR2 SNEGSKA (reference sequence). For the CDR3, the DNA is TGCAGTGCTGGGCTCGGCGGGGCTGGGGCCAACGTCCTGACTTTC. Translated: CSAGLGGAGANVLTF.

This clonotype was picked up many times. The chain carries TRBV18 and TRBJ2-3, with 8 bases identical to TRBD1. The CDR3 sequence is 15 residues long. The germline gives CDR1 KGHSH, CDR2 LQKENI. V lost 6 bases and J lost 6; bases outside the gene matches: 11. The CDR3 DNA sequence: TGTGCCAGCTCCCCCGAGCAGGGGGCGTTGGATACGCAGTATTTT. This gives the protein CASSPEQGALDTQYF.

This clonotype was detected many times. The CDR3 here is CASSLMEADTQYF. For the CDR3, the DNA is TGTGCCAGCAGCTTAATGGAGGCAGATACGCAGTATTTT. The V call is TRBV7-2, the J call TRBJ2-3; a weak D match, TRBD2 (5 bases). Germline V gene sequence: CDR1 SGHTA, CDR2 FQGNSA. Trimming removed 2 bases at V and 4 bases at J, with 7 bases between. CDR3 size: 13 residues.

This clonotype occurred a few times. This rearrangement joins TRBV18 to TRBJ1-2; D is unclear. The germline gives CDR1 KGHSH, CDR2 LQKENI. The CDR3 length is 14 residues. Trimming shortened V by 3 bases and J by 4 bases, and 12 bases separated the two germline ends. Here the CDR3 reads CASSPEVDPYGYTF. DNA of the CDR3: TGTGCCAGCTCACCGGAGGTTGACCCCTATGGCTACACCTTC.